Below, 14 T cell receptor beta chains from the same sample are listed, as sequenced in a study of OX40 agonist ivuxolimab in advanced cancers. Sequencing used immunoSEQ multiplex PCR; TCRdb keeps in-frame clones, though not all of them. The data show 35,000 to 40,000 clones, 82% seen once. This specimen was CD4+ or CD8+ T cells sorted from blood, taken in a trial of the OX40 agonist ivuxolimab. The receptors were gathered from an adult with an advanced solid tumor such as melanoma, head and neck, liver or kidney cancer.

This clone appeared a single time. The chain couples TRBV15 to TRBJ1-3; D is uncertain. CDR1 is LNHNV, CDR2 YYDKDF, per germline (reference sequence). This CDR3 contains 17 residues. The V and J ends lost 0 bases and 4 bases respectively, with 16 bases between them. The CDR3 nucleotides are TGTGCCACCAGCAGAGATTTAAACACAAATCGGGGAAACACCATATATTTT. Translation: CATSRDLNTNRGNTIYF. Full variable domain (remainder filled in from reference TRBV15 and TRBJ1-3): DAMVIQNPRYQVTQFGKPVTLSCSQTLNHNVMYWYQQKSSQAPKLLFHYYDKDFNNEADTPDNFQSRRPNTSFCFLDIRSPGLGDTAMYLCATSRDLNTNRGNTIYFGEGSWLTVV.

The rearrangement links TRBV30 to TRBJ1-2; D is possibly TRBD1 (5 bases). Trimming took off 6 bases at V and 6 bases at J, with 17 bases between the two ends. Germline V gene sequence: CDR1 GTSNPN, CDR2 SVGIG (reference sequence). The CDR3 is 13 residues long. As DNA, the CDR3 is TGTGCCTGTTTCAGGGCAGGTGATAATGGCTACACCTTC. It yields the protein CACFRAGDNGYTF.

The V call is TRBV19, the J call TRBJ1-1; 8 bases line up with TRBD1. The CDR3 spans 13 residues. The V and J ends lost 6 bases and 4 bases, in that order; junction bases with no gene match: 4. Germline V gene sequence: CDR1 LNHDA, CDR2 SQIVND (reference sequence). CDR3 residues: CASSRGRSTEAFF. In DNA, the CDR3 is TGTGCCAGTAGCAGGGGGCGTAGCACTGAAGCTTTCTTT.

The rearrangement joins TRBV5-6 to TRBJ1-1; tentatively, D is TRBD1 (6 bases). V was clipped by 2 bases and J by 4 bases, with 12 bases between them. From germline, CDR1 is SGHDT and CDR2 YYEEEE. CDR3 length: 14 residues. The CDR3 DNA is TGTGCCAGCAGCTTCGGGGGGCGGGTCACTGAAGCTTTCTTT. This sequence encodes CASSFGGRVTEAFF.

V is TRBV7-2 and J is TRBJ1-3; weak D call: TRBD1 (6 bases). The CDR3 sequence is 15 residues long. Trimming left V 2 bases short and J 2 bases short, with 10 bases between. Germline V CDR1 and CDR2: SGHTA, FQGNSA. The CDR3 DNA reads as TGTGCCAGCAGCTTAAGGGGGGGCGCTGGAAACACCATATATTTT. Amino acid sequence: CASSLRGGAGNTIYF.

V and J are TRBV30 and TRBJ2-1; 10 positions agree with TRBD2. V trimming: 7 bases; J trimming: 6 bases; junction bases outside the gene matches: 9. CDR1 is GTSNPN and CDR2 is SVGIG in the germline V gene (reference sequence). This CDR3 has 14 residues. CDR3 sequence: CAFRGLAGANEQFF. In DNA, the CDR3 is TGTGCCTTTAGGGGGCTAGCGGGAGCCAATGAGCAGTTCTTC. Full variable domain (missing parts from reference TRBV30 and TRBJ2-1): SQTIHQWPATLVQPVGSPLSLECTVEGTSNPNLYWYRQAAGRGLQLLFYSVGIGQISSEVPQNLSASRPQDRQFILSSKKLLLSDSGFYLCAFRGLAGANEQFFGPGTRLTVL.

This chain connects TRBV10-3 to TRBJ2-1, with D perhaps matching TRBD2 (5 bases). Trimming stripped 6 bases from V and 6 bases from J, with 18 bases between. The CDR3 sequence is 15 residues long. The V gene's germline CDR1 is ENHRY and CDR2 SYGVKD. CDR3 sequence reads: CAISYLAAERNEQFF. The CDR3 DNA reads TGTGCCATCAGCTATCTAGCAGCTGAGCGCAATGAGCAGTTCTTC.

This clone was observed once. V and J are TRBV6-1 and TRBJ2-5; 12 bases match TRBD2. V shed 3 bases, J shed 5 bases, and the junction held 10 bases outside the gene matches. Germline CDR1 MNHNS, CDR2 SASEGT. The CDR3 totals 17 residues. The CDR3 loop reads CASSEGRLAGVSETQYF. For the CDR3, the DNA is TGTGCCAGCAGTGAGGGTCGACTAGCGGGAGTGTCGGAGACCCAGTACTTC.

The chain combines TRBV5-8 with TRBJ2-5, with TRBD2 as a possible D gene (6 bases). Between the trimmed V and J ends, which lost 1 base and 4 bases, there was a span of 11 bases. The CDR3 totals 14 residues. In germline, CDR1 is SGHTS, CDR2 YDEGEE. CDR3 sequence: CASSLSLGGETQYF. The CDR3 bases are TGTGCCAGCAGCTTGTCTCTGGGGGGAGAGACCCAGTACTTC.

The chain has TRBV7-9 and TRBJ1-1; 9 bases align to TRBD1. The CDR3 loop spans 15 amino acids. CDR1 SEHNR and CDR2 FQNEAQ come from the germline V gene (reference sequence). Losses at the gene ends were 6 bases for V and 5 bases for J; bases not matched to a gene: 10. In DNA, the CDR3 is TGTGCCAGCAGACCAGAAACAGGGGGCCCGACTGAAGCTTTCTTT. Amino acids: CASRPETGGPTEAFF.

The V call is TRBV7-9, the J call TRBJ1-4; 7 bases are a match to TRBD1. CDR3 size: 18 residues. V dropped 2 bases and J dropped 3; count of bases not matched to a gene: 12. Germline CDR1 SEHNR, CDR2 FQNEAQ (reference sequence). This chain's CDR3 is CASSLPGQRLRANEKLFF. The CDR3 coding sequence is TGTGCCAGCAGCTTACCGGGACAGCGACTCCGGGCTAATGAAAAACTGTTTTTT.

DNA for the CDR3: TGTGCCAGCAGCTTAGGAGGATATGGCTACACCTTC. This codes for CASSLGGYGYTF. The chain joins TRBV11-3 to TRBJ1-2, with D unresolved. The CDR3 spans 12 residues. V lost 1 base and J 5 bases, leaving 5 bases between the germline ends. Germline CDR1 is SGHNT and CDR2 is YENEEA.

DNA of the CDR3: TGTGCCAGCAGCTCCCGACAGCCCTACGAGCAGTACTTC. Encoded protein: CASSSRQPYEQYF. This chain uses TRBV5-4 with TRBJ2-5; D is perhaps TRBD1 (5 bases). Gene TRBJ2-7 matches the end of the DNA better, so the J call may be wrong. Germline values: CDR1 SGHNT, CDR2 YYREEE (reference sequence). The CDR3 length is 13 residues.

The chain uses TRBV27 and TRBJ2-5; TRBD2 agrees at 14 bases. Trimming at V came to 3 bases and at J to 5 bases, leaving 8 bases not matched to a gene. The CDR3 covers 17 residues. Germline V gives CDR1 MNHEY, CDR2 SMNVEV (reference sequence). CDR3 amino acids: CASSFRRLAGGRETQYF. CDR3 DNA sequence: TGTGCCAGCAGTTTCCGGAGACTAGCGGGAGGGAGGGAGACCCAGTACTTC.